This T cell receptor (beta chain) was identified during a study of CD8 T cells in ankylosing spondylitis. The study's findings and limits: Some motif variants were previously reported in reactive arthritis synovial fluid and blood. A TCR beta motif made of about eight highly homologous variants seemed typical of ankylosing spondylitis blood.

This clonotype came up many times. Antigen unknown. Quantitative 5'-RACE with molecular barcodes produced the TCR beta libraries. TCRdb re-called the 5' RACE reads with MiXCR, one entry per CDR3 protein. The data show about 130,000 distinct CDR3 sequences, with roughly 7.3% seen just once and more than 10% held by the top ten. This CDR3 contains 16 residues. J lost 2 bases, V lost 5 bases, and 7 bases had no gene match. Germline loops: CDR1 SGHKS, CDR2 YYEKEE (reference sequence). The sequence derives from a male donor with ankylosing spondylitis or in good health (not recorded which). Sequencing was performed on blood, either unsorted or a sorted T cell fraction (not recorded which). The chain couples TRBV5-5 to TRBJ2-5; 12 bases align to TRBD1. The CDR3 DNA reads TGTGCCAGCAGAACCGGGACAGGGGGCTCGCAAGAGACCCAGTACTTC. This codes for CASRTGTGGSQETQYF.